This TCR beta chain was captured by sequencing in a study of identical twins. Findings of the study overall: Abundant cord blood beta clonotypes carried fewer insertions; memory repertoires showed none.

Template switching (which added a universal primer site) was used, and cDNA carried unique molecular identifiers. One entry per CDR3 protein, called by TCRdb with MiXCR from the 5' RACE reads. Of 500,000 to 650,000 distinct CDR3 sequences listed, about a fifth were seen once; the top ten hold approximately 0.48%. CDR1 is SEHNR, CDR2 FQNEAQ, per germline (reference sequence). Trimming removed 1 base from V and 3 bases from J, with 9 bases in between. This CDR3 has 14 residues. With regard to this clonotype: What it recognizes is unknown.

This sample was also put to use in a study of yellow fever vaccine responses in identical twins.

Sequenced sample: CD4+ T cells sorted from blood. V is TRBV7-9 and J is TRBJ2-5; D is perhaps TRBD1 (5 bases). The sequence came from a woman aged 18-30 years in good health. The CDR3 region has the DNA TGTGCCAGCAGCTTAGAGGGGATAAAAGAGACCCAGTACTTC. Residues: CASSLEGIKETQYF.